These 6 T cell receptor beta chains share one sample of origin, sequenced in a study of CD8 T cells in ankylosing spondylitis. TCRdb reprocessed the 5' RACE reads with MiXCR, giving one entry per CDR3 protein. This table has 300,000 to 400,000 distinct CDR3 sequences, 20% to 25% appearing once. The sequencing input was blood, either unsorted or a sorted T cell fraction (not recorded which). The receptors shown here come from a male donor with ankylosing spondylitis or in good health (not recorded which).

The J gene is TRBJ2-7, the V gene TRBV4-1; D might be TRBD1 (7 bases). Germline CDR1 and CDR2: MGHRA and YSYEKL. The CDR3 sequence is 15 residues long. V was pared by 1 base and J by 4 bases, with 14 bases between. The CDR3 nucleotides read TGCGCCAGCAGCCAAGGGCCCCAGGGGGGTTACGAGCAGTACTTC. Its protein product is CASSQGPQGGYEQYF.

The genes are TRBV4-1 and TRBJ2-7; TRBD1 matches 7 bases. There are 15 residues in the CDR3. Germline V gene lookup returns CDR1 MGHRA and CDR2 YSYEKL. The junction had 8 bases not matched to a gene; V was cut back by 4 bases and J by 2 bases. This chain's CDR3 is CASSLRQGNTYEQYF. CDR3 sequence (DNA): TGCGCCAGCAGCCTACGACAGGGAAACACCTACGAGCAGTACTTC.

The chain recombines TRBV7-9 with TRBJ2-1; 8 bases fit TRBD2. The CDR3 contains 15 residues. J was trimmed by 4 bases and V by 7 bases; bases with no gene match: 9. Germline V gene lookup returns CDR1 SEHNR and CDR2 FQNEAQ (reference sequence). CDR3 protein: CASNGGAYQYNEQFF. CDR3 nucleotide sequence: TGTGCCAGCAACGGGGGGGCCTATCAGTACAATGAGCAGTTCTTC. Full variable domain (outside the CDR3, taken from reference TRBV7-9 and TRBJ2-1): DTGVSQNPRHKITKRGQNVTFRCDPISEHNRLYWYRQTLGQGPEFLTYFQNEAQLEKSRLLSDRFSAERPKGSFSTLEIQRTEQGDSAMYLCASNGGAYQYNEQFFGPGTRLTVL.

In nucleotides, the CDR3 is TGCAGTGCTAGAGCCCCCGCGGGGTATTACGAGCAGTACTTC. Translating it yields CSARAPAGYYEQYF. The J gene is TRBJ2-7, the V gene TRBV20-1; a weak D match, TRBD2 (6 bases). CDR1 and CDR2 (germline): DFQATT, SNEGSKA (reference sequence). The V and J ends lost 1 base and 4 bases respectively, with 14 bases between them. The CDR3 sequence is 14 residues long.

This clonotype was seen more than once but under ten times. The rearrangement joins TRBV12-3 or TRBV12-4 to TRBJ1-2, with TRBD1 as a possible D gene (5 bases). The V and J ends lost 3 bases and 5 bases respectively, with 10 bases between them. The CDR3 is made up of 13 amino acids. DNA of the CDR3: TGTGCCAGCAGTTTCGGGGCAGCGTATGGCTACACCTTC. As protein: CASSFGAAYGYTF.

This sequence joins TRBV20-1 and TRBJ2-7; perhaps TRBD1 as D (5 bases). The V gene's germline CDR1 is DFQATT and CDR2 SNEGSKA (reference sequence). The CDR3 is 14 amino acids. Trimming shortened V by 6 bases and J by 0 bases, and 15 bases separated the two germline ends. The CDR3: CSARPRRASYEQYF. CDR3 DNA sequence: TGCAGTGCACGACCCCGCAGGGCCTCCTACGAGCAGTACTTC.